Listed below are T cell receptor beta chains from one sample, sequenced in a study of a mutant IDH1 vaccine in newly diagnosed glioma. Assay: immunoSEQ multiplex PCR; the TCRdb copy retains only in-frame clones and omits some. The profile shows some 80,000 clones, approximately 85% of them singletons. No antigen has been assigned to these receptors. The material was PBMCs, obtained from a glioma patient whose treatment included an IDH1 peptide vaccine. All receptors come from a woman between 50 and 59 years old with glioma. Each CDR3 is given with its conserved first and last residue. D genes are given only for firm matches. For some rows the clone size is stated as once, few or many, or as a class when expanded; others skip it.

V gene	clone size	J gene	D gene	CDR3 DNA	CDR3 protein
TRBV30	-	TRBJ2-1	-	TGTGCCTGGAGAAGTCCCACTCCTTACAATGAGCAGTTCTTC	CAWRSPTPYNEQFF
TRBV28	-	TRBJ2-3	TRBD2	TGTGCCAGCAGCCCCATCCAACTAGCGGGAGGGTGGGCAGATACGCAGTATTTT	CASSPIQLAGGWADTQYF
TRBV5-6	-	TRBJ2-1	-	TGTGCCAGCAGCCTATTCGATGAGCAGTTCTTC	CASSLFDEQFF
TRBV10-2	-	TRBJ1-1	TRBD1	TGCGCCAGCAGGGGACAGGGGGCGTTGCACACTGAAGCTTTCTTT	CASRGQGALHTEAFF
TRBV5-1	-	TRBJ1-2	TRBD1	TGCGCCAGCAGCTTGGGCGGACAGGGGAACTATGGCTACACCTTC	CASSLGGQGNYGYTF
TRBV6-1	-	TRBJ2-1	TRBD2	TGTGCCACCAACGATCGTGAGGGAGGGTCGAATGAGCAGTTCTTC	CATNDREGGSNEQFF
TRBV18	-	TRBJ1-1	-	TGTGCCAGCTCATCCGGGTCGGACACTGAAGCTTTCTTT	CASSSGSDTEAFF
TRBV30	-	TRBJ2-7	-	TGTGCCTGGAGTGTGTGGGTTTTGGGCGAGCAGTACTTC	CAWSVWVLGEQYF
TRBV7-9	-	TRBJ1-1	TRBD1	TGTGCCAGCAGCTTGACAGGGGGGACGAACACTGAAGCTTTCTTT	CASSLTGGTNTEAFF
TRBV10-3	-	TRBJ2-2	-	TGTGCCATCAGTGAGTTTAGACAGGCGGCCGGGGAGCTGTTTTTT	CAISEFRQAAGELFF
TRBV7-9	once	TRBJ2-7	-	TGTGCCAGCAGCGCCTCCTACGAGCAGTACTTC	CASSASYEQYF
TRBV2	-	TRBJ2-7	-	TGTGCCAGCAATGAGGGGCTCTTCTACGAGCAGTACTTC	CASNEGLFYEQYF
TRBV18	-	TRBJ2-7	TRBD2	TGTGCCAGCTCACCACGGACTAGCGCGAGCTCCTACGAGCAGTACTTC	CASSPRTSASSYEQYF
TRBV7-8	few	TRBJ1-1	-	TGTGCCAGCAGCTTAGAACGCCCCTCACTGAACACTGAAGCTTTCTTT	CASSLERPSLNTEAFF
TRBV6-1	-	TRBJ2-7	-	TGTGCCAGCAGTGAAGGGACAGCCTACGAGCAGTACTTC	CASSEGTAYEQYF
TRBV30	-	TRBJ2-7	TRBD1	TGTGCCTGGAGTAGCCTTCCGGGACAGGGGGCCTACGAGCAGTACTTC	CAWSSLPGQGAYEQYF
TRBV25-1	-	TRBJ2-7	TRBD2	TGTGCCAGCAGTTACAAGGGGACTAGAACTCACCAAGGCTACGAGCAGTACTTC	CASSYKGTRTHQGYEQYF
TRBV18	few	TRBJ2-7	-	TGTGCCAGCTCACCCGGCTACGAGCAGTACTTC	CASSPGYEQYF
TRBV11-2	-	TRBJ1-1	TRBD1	TGTGCCAGCAGTGGACAGGGGTGGACTGAAGCTTTCTTT	CASSGQGWTEAFF
TRBV11-3	-	TRBJ2-7	TRBD2	TGTGCCAGCAGCTTAGATGGGCCCTCAGGACTAGCGCGACAGTACTTC	CASSLDGPSGLARQYF
TRBV2	-	TRBJ2-2	-	TGTGCCAGCAGTCAGCTAGGGACGGCAAACACCGGGGAGCTGTTTTTT	CASSQLGTANTGELFF
TRBV11-2	-	TRBJ1-1	TRBD1	TGTGCCAGCAGCTTAGGCGGCAGGGGGACGACTGAAGCTTTCTTT	CASSLGGRGTTEAFF
TRBV27	-	TRBJ1-1	-	TGTGCCAGCAGTCCAGGCGGGGTGAACACTGAAGCTTTCTTT	CASSPGGVNTEAFF
TRBV2	-	TRBJ2-7	TRBD1	TGTGCCAGCGGCCGACAGGGTCAGTCCTACGAGCAGTACTTC	CASGRQGQSYEQYF
TRBV2	few	TRBJ2-5	-	TGTGCCAGCAGGGAGAACAGGGATCAAGAGACCCAGTACTTC	CASRENRDQETQYF